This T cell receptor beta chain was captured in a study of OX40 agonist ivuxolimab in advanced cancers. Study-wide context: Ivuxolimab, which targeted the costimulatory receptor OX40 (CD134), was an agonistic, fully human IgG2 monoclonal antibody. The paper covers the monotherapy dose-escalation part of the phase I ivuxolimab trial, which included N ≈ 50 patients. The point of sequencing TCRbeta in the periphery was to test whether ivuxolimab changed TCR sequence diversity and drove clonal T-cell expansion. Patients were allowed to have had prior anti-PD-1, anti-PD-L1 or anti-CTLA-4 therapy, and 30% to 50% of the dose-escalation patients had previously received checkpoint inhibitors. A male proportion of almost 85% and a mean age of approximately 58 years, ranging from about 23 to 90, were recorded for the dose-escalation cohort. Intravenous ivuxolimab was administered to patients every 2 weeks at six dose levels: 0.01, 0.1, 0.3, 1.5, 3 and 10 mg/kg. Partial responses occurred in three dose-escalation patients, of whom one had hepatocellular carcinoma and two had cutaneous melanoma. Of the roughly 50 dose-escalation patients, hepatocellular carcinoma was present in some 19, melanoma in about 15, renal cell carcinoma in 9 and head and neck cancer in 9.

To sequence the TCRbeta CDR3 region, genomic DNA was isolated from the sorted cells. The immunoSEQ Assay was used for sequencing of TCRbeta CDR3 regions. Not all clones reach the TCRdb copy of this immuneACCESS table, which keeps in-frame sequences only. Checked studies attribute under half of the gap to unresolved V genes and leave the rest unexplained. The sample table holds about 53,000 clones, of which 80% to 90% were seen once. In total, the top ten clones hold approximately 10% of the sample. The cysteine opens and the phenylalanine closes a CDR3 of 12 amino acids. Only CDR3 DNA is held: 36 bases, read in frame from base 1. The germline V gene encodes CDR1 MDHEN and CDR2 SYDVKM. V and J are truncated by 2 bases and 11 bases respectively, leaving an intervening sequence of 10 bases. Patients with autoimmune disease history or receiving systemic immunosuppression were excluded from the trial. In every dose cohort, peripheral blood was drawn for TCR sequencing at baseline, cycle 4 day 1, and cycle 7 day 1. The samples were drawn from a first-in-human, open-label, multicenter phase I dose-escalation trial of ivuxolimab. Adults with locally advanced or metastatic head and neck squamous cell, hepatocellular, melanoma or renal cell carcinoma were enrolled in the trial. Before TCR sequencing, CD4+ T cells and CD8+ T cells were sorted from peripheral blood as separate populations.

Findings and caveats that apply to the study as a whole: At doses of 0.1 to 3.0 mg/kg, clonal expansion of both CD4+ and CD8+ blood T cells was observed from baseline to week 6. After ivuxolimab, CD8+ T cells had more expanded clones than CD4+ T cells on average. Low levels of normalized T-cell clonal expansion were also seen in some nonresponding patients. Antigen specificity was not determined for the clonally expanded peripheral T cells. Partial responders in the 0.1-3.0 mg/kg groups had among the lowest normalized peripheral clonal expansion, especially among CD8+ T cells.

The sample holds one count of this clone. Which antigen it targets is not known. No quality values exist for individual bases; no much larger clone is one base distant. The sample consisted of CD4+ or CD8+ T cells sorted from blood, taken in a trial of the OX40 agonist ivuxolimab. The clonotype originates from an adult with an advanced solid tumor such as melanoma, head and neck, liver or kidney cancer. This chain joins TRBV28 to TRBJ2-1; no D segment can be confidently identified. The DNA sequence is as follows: TGTGCCAGCAGTTTAGAATTCCTTAAGCAGTTCTTC. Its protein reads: CASSLEFLKQFF.